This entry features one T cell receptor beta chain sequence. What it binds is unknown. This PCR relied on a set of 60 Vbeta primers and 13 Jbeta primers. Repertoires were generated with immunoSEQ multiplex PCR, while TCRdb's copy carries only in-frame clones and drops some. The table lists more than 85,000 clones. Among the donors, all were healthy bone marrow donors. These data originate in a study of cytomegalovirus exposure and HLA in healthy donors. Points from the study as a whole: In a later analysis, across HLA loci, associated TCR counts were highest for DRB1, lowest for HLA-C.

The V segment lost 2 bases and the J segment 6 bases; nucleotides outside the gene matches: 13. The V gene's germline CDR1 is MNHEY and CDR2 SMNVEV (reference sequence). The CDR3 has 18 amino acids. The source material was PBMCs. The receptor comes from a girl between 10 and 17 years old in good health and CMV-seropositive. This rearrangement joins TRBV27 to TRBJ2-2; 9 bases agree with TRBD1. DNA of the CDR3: TGTGCCAGCAGTTTACGATACATAGGGAGACAGGGGGCCGGGGAGCTGTTTTTT. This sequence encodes CASSLRYIGRQGAGELFF.